This T cell receptor (beta chain) stems from a study of T cells after yellow fever vaccination (dated by TCRdb to the late 2010s). Study-wide context: The SMART-Seq v4 Ultra Low Input RNA kit was used to prepare libraries from fractions with low cell numbers. To follow T-cell clones before and after primary and booster YFV17D yellow fever vaccination, bulk TCR alpha and beta repertoires were sequenced over time. Two healthy male donors, one aged 18 to 29 and one aged 30 to 40 years, made up the cohort. Blood was collected at multiple timepoints before and after primary and secondary immunization, and bulk PBMC replicates and cell subsets were isolated. General conclusions and limits of the study: FACS-sorted repertoires could contain abundant contaminating clonotypes from the bulk population, so computational filtering was required. A small fraction of clonotypes appeared in both the CD4 and CD8 compartments, likely as a result of convergent recombination. Because the study included only a couple of donors, the extent to which the findings can be generalized is limited. Most clones expanded after primary vaccination were re-detected after the booster (almost 98% of CD4 and roughly 85% of CD8), suggesting broad memory maintenance. Compared with the primary T-cell response, the secondary T-cell response was faster but weaker, reaching its peak on day 5 rather than on day 15.

TCR cDNA was synthesized by 5'RACE template switching, through which a universal primer site and unique molecular identifiers were introduced. Priming for cDNA synthesis came from both the TCR alpha and TCR beta constant segments. Libraries were amplified in two PCR steps, with sample barcodes and sequencing adapters added in the second step. Sequencing of libraries was performed on Illumina HiSeq 2500 (2x100 bp) or NovaSeq (2x150 bp). From the authors' description of their analysis: MIGEC handled demultiplexing of reads and collapsing into UMI consensus sequences, while MiXCR performed V(D)J alignment. Vaccine-responding clonotypes were defined with edgeR using replicate PBMC samples, requiring FDR below 0.01 and a log2 fold change above 5 up to day 15. Each bulk clonotype received a CD4 or CD8 identity based on whether the sequenced CD4 or CD8 repertoire contained that clonotype at higher abundance. Using fastp trimming at Q25 and MiXCR clonotype assembly, TCRdb reanalyzed the public sequencing data and kept in-frame beta chains. CDR3 protein sequences are deduplicated, and each keeps its most common genes and DNA. TCRdb's processing, not the authors', yielded these V and J calls. The sample table holds about 630,000 distinct CDR3 sequences, of which over 9% were seen once. Of the sample, 15% falls within the top ten clones.

The treatment or condition tag for this specimen amounts to: live attenuated yellow fever vaccine strain. At each blood-draw timepoint, two biological replicates of bulk PBMCs were collected. A standard Ficoll-Paque protocol was used to isolate PBMCs from peripheral blood. TriZol was used to extract RNA from bulk PBMCs, CD4 and CD8 fractions, and dextramer-positive and dextramer-negative fractions. A distance of 11 bases separates the germline ends of V and J, which lose 7 bases and 7 bases respectively. Reading from cysteine to phenylalanine, the CDR3 counts 12 amino acids. Solely the CDR3 DNA is kept, with 36 bases framed from the first base. This clonotype was seen a few times. Its cognate antigen has yet to be identified. The sample holds no much larger clone one base away, and base qualities are not on file.

Material: PBMCs, obtained on the day of the yellow fever booster vaccination. This chain joins TRBV12-3 or TRBV12-4 to TRBJ2-1, and possibly TRBD2, on 6 matching bases. The receptor comes from a man younger than 45 who received the YFV17D yellow fever vaccine. The base sequence is TGTGCCAGCAACAAGGCGGGGAATGAGCAGTTCTTC. Its protein is CASNKAGNEQFF.